The following is a T cell receptor (beta chain) sequence with its context. Its cognate antigen is unknown. TCRdb's table, derived via immunoSEQ multiplex PCR, lists solely in-frame clones and lacks some. Of about 73,000 clones in the sample, 80% to 95% are singletons; the top ten hold 0.5% to 0.55%. The sample comes from a study of OX40 agonist ivuxolimab in advanced cancers. Overall study results and limits: Still undetermined is the antigen specificity of the expanded peripheral T cells.

Autoimmune disease history or systemic immunosuppression excluded patients. Blood samples were obtained at baseline, cycle 4 day 1, and cycle 7 day 1. J lost 5 bases, V lost 2 bases, and 3 bases had no gene match. Germline lookup yields CDR1 MDHEN and CDR2 SYDVKM. The CDR3 sequence is 14 residues long. The receptor was derived from an adult with an advanced solid tumor such as melanoma, head and neck, liver or kidney cancer. The chain couples TRBV28 to TRBJ1-5, with 7 bases that match TRBD1. Sequences were derived from CD4+ or CD8+ T cells sorted from blood, sampled in a trial of the OX40 agonist ivuxolimab. The CDR3 spells CASSLRDSHQPQHF. DNA for the CDR3: TGTGCCAGCAGTTTAAGGGACAGCCATCAGCCCCAGCATTTT.